The next 10 T cell receptor beta chains were all read from a single sample in a study of shared T cell receptors in the human thymus. Measured with immunoSEQ multiplex PCR; TCRdb has only the in-frame clones, and not every one. The sample has about 610,000 clones, roughly 90% seen once; the top ten hold 0.0095% to 0.013%. This sample also appeared in a second study, on human thymus T cells.

Material for sequencing was thymocytes. The receptor set was obtained from a boy under two years old with a congenital heart defect.

The V and J genes are TRBV10-2 and TRBJ2-3; unclear D gene. CDR3 length: 18 amino acids. V gave up 0 bases and J gave up 1 base, with 17 bases separating them. The germline gives CDR1 WSHSY, CDR2 SAAADI. DNA of the CDR3: TGCGCCAGCAGTGAGTCGACGGAGAGGCCCGTGGGCACAGATACGCAGTATTTT. Its translation: CASSESTERPVGTDTQYF.

The chain is built from TRBV27 and TRBJ2-1; 13 nucleotides match TRBD2. Germline V lookup: CDR1 MNHEY, CDR2 SMNVEV (reference sequence). The CDR3 has 16 amino acids. The junction had 8 bases not matched to a gene; V was cut back by 4 bases and J by 8 bases. CDR3 nucleotide sequence: TGTGCCAGCAGTTCTCACGAAACTAGCGGGGGGGATGAGCAGTTCTTC. Protein sequence: CASSSHETSGGDEQFF.

The chain uses TRBV28 and TRBJ1-3; tentatively, D is TRBD1 (5 bases). The V end was cut by 7 bases, the J end by 4 bases, with 23 bases between. Germline loops: CDR1 MDHEN, CDR2 SYDVKM. The CDR3 is 17 residues long. CDR3 amino acids: CASIPSVGGISGNTIYF. The CDR3 DNA is TGTGCCAGCATCCCTTCAGTTGGGGGGATTTCAGGAAACACCATATATTTT.

The CDR3: CASSLAGGGQYF. The CDR3 DNA reads as TGTGCCAGCAGCTTAGCGGGCGGGGGGCAGTACTTC. The rearrangement joins TRBV7-9 to TRBJ2-7, with 7 nucleotides matching TRBD2. With V trimmed by 0 bases and J by 9 bases, 2 bases remained unmatched. The germline gives CDR1 SEHNR, CDR2 FQNEAQ (reference sequence). The CDR3 is 12 residues long.

The chain joins TRBV27 to TRBJ2-7, with D possibly TRBD1 on 6 matching bases. Germline CDR1 and CDR2: MNHEY and SMNVEV (reference sequence). Trimming took off 6 bases at V and 0 bases at J, with 15 bases between the two ends. The CDR3 runs to 15 residues. The CDR3 loop is CASSENRVFSYEQYF. Written as DNA, the CDR3 is TGTGCCAGCAGCGAAAACAGGGTATTCTCCTACGAGCAGTACTTC.

This rearrangement joins TRBV7-8 to TRBJ2-7, with 9 bases matching TRBD2. The CDR3 contains 15 residues. The V gene end was trimmed by 5 bases and the J gene end by 3 bases; junction bases not matched to a gene: 8. Germline V gene data show CDR1 as SGHVS and CDR2 as FQNEAQ. The chain's CDR3 is CASSGTGTSYYEQYF. CDR3 bases: TGTGCCAGCAGCGGGACCGGGACTAGCTACTACGAGCAGTACTTC. Complete variable domain (other parts from reference TRBV7-8 and TRBJ2-7): GAGVSQSPRYKVAKRGQDVALRCDPISGHVSLFWYQQALGQGPEFLTYFQNEAQLDKSGLPSDRFFAERPEGSVSTLKIQRTQQEDSAVYLCASSGTGTSYYEQYFGPGTRLTVT.

This chain connects TRBV10-3 to TRBJ2-7, with a tentative D call TRBD2 (6 bases). V lost 6 bases and J lost 1, with 13 bases in between. This CDR3 has 14 amino acids. Germline-derived CDR1 and CDR2 are ENHRY and SYGVKD. CDR3 nucleotide sequence: TGTGCCATCAGGGAGCGGAGGGGATCCTACGAGCAGTACTTC. This codes for CAIRERRGSYEQYF.

The chain recombines TRBV7-3 with TRBJ2-1, with 7 bases lining up with TRBD2. Trimming cost V 5 bases and J 4 bases; bases outside gene matches: 26. The germline V gene encodes CDR1 SGHTA and CDR2 FQGTGA. CDR3 size: 21 residues. The CDR3 DNA follows: TGTGCCAGCAGCCCGCGAGGGAGGGGATCGCACACTTCCGAACGTTACAATGAGCAGTTCTTC. This codes for CASSPRGRGSHTSERYNEQFF. The variable domain in full, with the rest retrieved from reference TRBV7-3 and TRBJ2-1, is GAGVSQTPSNKVTEKGKYVELRCDPISGHTALYWYRQSLGQGPEFLIYFQGTGAADDSGLPNDRFFAVRPEGSVSTLKIQRTERGDSAVYLCASSPRGRGSHTSERYNEQFFGPGTRLTVL.

There are a few counts of this clone. The chain uses TRBV6-1 and TRBJ2-1, with 16 bases that match TRBD2. Germline lookup yields CDR1 MNHNS and CDR2 SASEGT. Trimming cost V 4 bases and J 8 bases; bases outside gene matches: 8. CDR3 size: 17 residues. For the CDR3, the DNA is TGTGCCAGCAGTGGTTCCGGGACTAGCGGGAGGGGGCATGAGCAGTTCTTC. Its translation is CASSGSGTSGRGHEQFF.

This chain connects TRBV9 to TRBJ2-7; 7 bases are shared with TRBD1. Germline V lookup: CDR1 SGDLS, CDR2 YYNGEE. The CDR3 is 14 residues long. V lost 4 bases to trimming and J lost 2 bases; unmatched junction nucleotides: 6. The DNA of the CDR3 is TGTGCCAGCAGCCCCCGGGACAGCACCTACGAGCAGTACTTC. Translated, it gives CASSPRDSTYEQYF.